The present TCR beta chain was sequenced within a study of T cells after yellow fever vaccination. CDR3 size: 14 residues. CDR1 is DFQATT and CDR2 is SNEGSKA in the germline V gene (reference sequence). Trimming cost V 3 bases and J 9 bases, with 20 bases left between them. The study's findings and limits: Subsequent booster samples again held most clones from primary vaccination (96% CD4, about 90% CD8). The bulk population could contribute abundant contaminating clonotypes to FACS-sorted repertoires.

Via MiXCR, TCRdb re-called the 5' RACE reads, giving one row per CDR3 protein. The sample lists some 350,000 distinct CDR3 sequences; 3.5% to 4.5% were seen once. This clonotype was seen a handful of times. Its specificity is not known. The chain employs TRBV20-1 and TRBJ2-5; D ambiguous. The TCR comes from a man aged 18 to 30 who received the YFV17D yellow fever vaccine. The specimen comprised PBMCs, sampled 5 days after the yellow fever booster vaccination. The CDR3 DNA reads TGCAGTGCTAGTTCCGCCCCGAGGCCTGGGTCCCAGTACTTC. Its protein is CSASSAPRPGSQYF.